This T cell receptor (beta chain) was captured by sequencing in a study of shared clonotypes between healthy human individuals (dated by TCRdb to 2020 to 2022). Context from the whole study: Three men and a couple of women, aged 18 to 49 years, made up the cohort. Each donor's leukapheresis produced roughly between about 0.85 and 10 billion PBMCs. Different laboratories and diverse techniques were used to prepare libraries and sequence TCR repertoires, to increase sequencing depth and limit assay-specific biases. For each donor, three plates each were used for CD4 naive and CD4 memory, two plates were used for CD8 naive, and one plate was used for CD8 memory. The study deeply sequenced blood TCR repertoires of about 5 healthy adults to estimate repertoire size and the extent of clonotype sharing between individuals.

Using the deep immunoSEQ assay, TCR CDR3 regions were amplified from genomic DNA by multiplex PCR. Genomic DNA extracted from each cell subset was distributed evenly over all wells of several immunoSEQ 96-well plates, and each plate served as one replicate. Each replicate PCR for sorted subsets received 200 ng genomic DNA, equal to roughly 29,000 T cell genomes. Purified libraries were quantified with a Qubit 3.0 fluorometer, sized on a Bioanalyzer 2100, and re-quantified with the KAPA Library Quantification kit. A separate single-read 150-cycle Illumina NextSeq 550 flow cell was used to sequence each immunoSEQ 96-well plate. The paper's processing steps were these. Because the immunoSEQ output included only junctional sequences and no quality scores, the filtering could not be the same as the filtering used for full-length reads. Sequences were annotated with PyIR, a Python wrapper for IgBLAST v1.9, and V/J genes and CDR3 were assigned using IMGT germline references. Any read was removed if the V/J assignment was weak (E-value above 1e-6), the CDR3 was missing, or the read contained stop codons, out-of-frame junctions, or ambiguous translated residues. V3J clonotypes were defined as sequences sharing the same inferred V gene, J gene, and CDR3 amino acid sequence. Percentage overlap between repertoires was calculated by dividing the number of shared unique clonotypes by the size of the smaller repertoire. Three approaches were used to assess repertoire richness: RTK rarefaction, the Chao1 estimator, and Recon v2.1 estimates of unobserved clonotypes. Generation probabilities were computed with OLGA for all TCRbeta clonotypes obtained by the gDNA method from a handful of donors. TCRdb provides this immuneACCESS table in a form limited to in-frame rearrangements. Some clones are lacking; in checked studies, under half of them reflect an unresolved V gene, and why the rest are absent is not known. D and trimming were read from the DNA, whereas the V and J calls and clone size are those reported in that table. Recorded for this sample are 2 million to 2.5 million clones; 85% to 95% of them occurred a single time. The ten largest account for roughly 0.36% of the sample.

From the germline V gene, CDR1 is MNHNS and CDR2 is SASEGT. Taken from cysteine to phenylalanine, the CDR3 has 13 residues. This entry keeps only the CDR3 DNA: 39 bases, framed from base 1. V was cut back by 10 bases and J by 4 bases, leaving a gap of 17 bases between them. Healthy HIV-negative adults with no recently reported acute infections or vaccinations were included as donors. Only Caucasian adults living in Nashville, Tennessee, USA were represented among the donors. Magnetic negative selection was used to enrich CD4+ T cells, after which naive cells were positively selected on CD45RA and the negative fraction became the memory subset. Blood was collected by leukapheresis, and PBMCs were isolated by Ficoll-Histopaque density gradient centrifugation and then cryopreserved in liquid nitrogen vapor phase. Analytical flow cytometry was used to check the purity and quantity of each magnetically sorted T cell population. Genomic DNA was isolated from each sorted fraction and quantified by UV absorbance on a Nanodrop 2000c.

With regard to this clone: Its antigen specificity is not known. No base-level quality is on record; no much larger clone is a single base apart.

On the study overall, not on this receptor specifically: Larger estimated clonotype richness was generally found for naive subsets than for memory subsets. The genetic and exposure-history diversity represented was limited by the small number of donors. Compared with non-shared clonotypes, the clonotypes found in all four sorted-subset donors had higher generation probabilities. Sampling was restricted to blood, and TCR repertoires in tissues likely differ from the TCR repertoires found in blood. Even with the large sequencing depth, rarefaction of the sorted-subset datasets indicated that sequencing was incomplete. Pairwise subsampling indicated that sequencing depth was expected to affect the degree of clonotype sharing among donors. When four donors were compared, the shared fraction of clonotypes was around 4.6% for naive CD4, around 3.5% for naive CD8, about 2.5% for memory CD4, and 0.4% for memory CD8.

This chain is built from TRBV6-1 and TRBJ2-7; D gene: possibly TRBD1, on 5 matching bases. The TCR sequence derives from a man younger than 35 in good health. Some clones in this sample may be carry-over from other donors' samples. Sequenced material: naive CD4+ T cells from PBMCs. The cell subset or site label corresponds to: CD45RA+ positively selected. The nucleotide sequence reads TGTGCCATGGGTTGGGGCAGGAATTACGAGCAGTACTTC. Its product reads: CAMGWGRNYEQYF.